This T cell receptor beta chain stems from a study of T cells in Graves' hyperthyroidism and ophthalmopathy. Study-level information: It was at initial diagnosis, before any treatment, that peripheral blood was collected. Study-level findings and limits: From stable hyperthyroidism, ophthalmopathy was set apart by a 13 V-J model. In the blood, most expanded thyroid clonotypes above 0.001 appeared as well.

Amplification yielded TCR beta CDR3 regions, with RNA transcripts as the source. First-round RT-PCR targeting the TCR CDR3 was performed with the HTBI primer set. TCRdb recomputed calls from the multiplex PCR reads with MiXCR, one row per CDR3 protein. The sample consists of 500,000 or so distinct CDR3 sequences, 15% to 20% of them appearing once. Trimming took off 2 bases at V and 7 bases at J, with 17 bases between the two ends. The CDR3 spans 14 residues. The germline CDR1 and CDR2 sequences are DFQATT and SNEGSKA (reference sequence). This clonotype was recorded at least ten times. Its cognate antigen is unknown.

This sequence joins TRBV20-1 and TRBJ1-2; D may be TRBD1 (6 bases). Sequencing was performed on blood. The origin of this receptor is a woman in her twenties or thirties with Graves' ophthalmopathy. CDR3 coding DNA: TGCAGTGCTAGATATACCGGGGGCGCGGGTGGCTACACCTTC. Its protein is CSARYTGGAGGYTF.